A selection of T cell receptor beta chains follows, all from one sample in a study of blood T cell repertoires in COVID-19. TCRdb keeps only in-frame clones here, not all; method: immunoSEQ multiplex PCR. The repertoire holds roughly 200,000 clones, with about 86% as singletons. The material sequenced was PBMCs or T cells enriched from blood (not recorded which). These receptor sequences come from a woman aged 25 to 39 who had been exposed to COVID-19. Each CDR3 is given with its conserved first and last residue. The D gene is left open where the match is weak. Clone size, where shown, is once, few, many, or a class for clones that have expanded.

V gene	clone size	D gene	J gene	CDR3 DNA	CDR3 protein
TRBV18	few	.	TRBJ2-7	TGTGCCAGCTCACCACGGCAGGGTACCGGCGAGCAGTACTTC	CASSPRQGTGEQYF
TRBV19	few	.	TRBJ2-2	TGTGCCAGTAATTTCGCAGGGGTCCCCGGGGAGCTGTTTTTT	CASNFAGVPGELFF
TRBV6-5	.	.	TRBJ1-5	TGTGCCAGCCGTAGCAATCAGCCCCAGCATTTT	CASRSNQPQHF
TRBV3-1/TRBV3-2	.	.	TRBJ1-6	TGTGCCAGCAGCCAAGACAAAGGGGTCCTCCAGATTTATAATTCACCCCTCCACTTT	CASSQDKGVLQIYNSPLHF
TRBV4-2	few	TRBD1	TRBJ2-2	TGTGCCAGCAGCCAAGATCGGGACAGGGCAAACACCGGGGAGCTGTTTTTT	CASSQDRDRANTGELFF
TRBV15	once	TRBD2	TRBJ2-3	TGTGCCACCAGCAGAAAGAGCGGGGGGGCGACAGATACGCAGTATTTT	CATSRKSGGATDTQYF
TRBV3-1/TRBV3-2	.	.	TRBJ2-2	TGTGCCAGCAGGCTACTCGGGGAGCTGTTTTTT	CASRLLGELFF
TRBV27	.	TRBD1	TRBJ2-7	TGTGCCAGCAGTCGGGCCGGGACAGGGGAATACGAGCAGTACTTC	CASSRAGTGEYEQYF
TRBV18	.	.	TRBJ1-5	TGTGCCAGCTCACCATCACAGGGTTATAGCAATCAGCCCCAGCATTTT	CASSPSQGYSNQPQHF
TRBV14	.	TRBD2	TRBJ2-1	TGTGCCAGCAGCCGACTAGCGGGGACCTGGAATGAGCAGTTCTTC	CASSRLAGTWNEQFF
TRBV1	.	.	TRBJ2-3	TGCACCAGCAGCCAAGAGGGTCGACAGAGGACGACAGATACGCAGTATTTT	CTSSQEGRQRTTDTQYF
TRBV15	once	TRBD2	TRBJ2-3	TGTGCCACCAGCAGAGATCCGAGCGGGGGGCGCACAGATACGCAGTATTTT	CATSRDPSGGRTDTQYF
TRBV6-5	.	TRBD1	TRBJ2-7	TGTGCCAGTACGGACAGGGGATTCTCCTACGAGCAGTACTTC	CASTDRGFSYEQYF
TRBV7-6	once	TRBD2	TRBJ2-3	TGTGCCAGCAGCTTATTAGCGGGGGGGACAGATACGCAGTATTTT	CASSLLAGGTDTQYF
TRBV5-1	.	.	TRBJ2-2	TGCGCCAGCAGCTTGGTGGCCCCGAACACCGGGGAGCTGTTTTTT	CASSLVAPNTGELFF
TRBV12-3/TRBV12-4	few	TRBD1	TRBJ1-2	TGTGCCAGCAGTCCTTTTGGGACAGTCGGCTACACCTTC	CASSPFGTVGYTF
TRBV6-5	.	.	TRBJ1-2	TGTGCCAGCAGTTACCACAGGGCCTTTGACTATGGCTACACCTTC	CASSYHRAFDYGYTF
TRBV9	.	.	TRBJ1-6	TGTGCCAGCGCCAGGGATCCAACACATAATTCACCCCTCCACTTT	CASARDPTHNSPLHF
TRBV6-5	.	TRBD1	TRBJ1-1	TGTGCCAGCAGTTACTCGGGGACAGGGTTGGGCACTGAAGCTTTCTTT	CASSYSGTGLGTEAFF
TRBV18	.	.	TRBJ2-2	TGTGCCAGCTCACTACTACGGGGGACCGGGGAGCTGTTTTTT	CASSLLRGTGELFF
TRBV7-3	few	TRBD1	TRBJ2-2	TGTGCCAGTGGACAGGGGGCGGTGAACACCGGGGAGCTGTTTTTT	CASGQGAVNTGELFF
TRBV9	.	.	TRBJ2-7	TGTGCCAGCAGCTCCCCCGGGGGATCCTACGAGCAGTACTTC	CASSSPGGSYEQYF
TRBV7-6	.	.	TRBJ2-2	TGTGCCAGCAGCTTAGCAGCGGGGAACACCGGGGAGCTGTTTTTT	CASSLAAGNTGELFF
TRBV20-1	.	.	TRBJ2-7	TGCAGTGCTACACAGGGACGCGAGCAGTACTTC	CSATQGREQYF
TRBV27	.	.	TRBJ2-7	TGTGCCAGCAGTCCCGGGACAACAGCCTACGAGCAGTACTTC	CASSPGTTAYEQYF
TRBV14	.	TRBD1	TRBJ1-1	TGTGCCAGCAGCCAAGCTGCCCACAGGGGGGTGGGAATGAACACTGAAGCTTTCTTT	CASSQAAHRGVGMNTEAFF
TRBV4-1	.	TRBD2	TRBJ2-1	TGCGCCAGCAGGCCGGGGGGATCCTACAATGAGCAGTTCTTC	CASRPGGSYNEQFF
TRBV24-1	.	TRBD1	TRBJ2-7	TGTGCCACCAGTGAGTCTGGACAGGGCTTCGAGCAGTACTTC	CATSESGQGFEQYF
TRBV5-4	.	TRBD1	TRBJ2-1	TGTGCCAGCAGCTTGGCCGGACAGGGTGAGATCTTC	CASSLAGQGEIF
TRBV9	once	.	TRBJ2-3	TGTGCCAGCAGCCTAGATCAGGGCTACACAGATACGCAGTATTTT	CASSLDQGYTDTQYF
TRBV10-2	.	.	TRBJ1-5	TGCGCCAGCAGTTTAGGGGCCGGCAATCAGCCCCAGCATTTT	CASSLGAGNQPQHF
TRBV4-1	.	.	TRBJ2-5	TGCGCCAGCAGCCAAGACCGGGGGACGGGGGAGACCCAGTACTTC	CASSQDRGTGETQYF
TRBV19	.	TRBD1	TRBJ1-1	TGTGCCAGTAACTCCGGGACAGGGAACACTGAAGCTTTCTTT	CASNSGTGNTEAFF
TRBV29-1	.	.	TRBJ1-1	TGCAGCGGCCAGGTTCCGAACACTGAAGCTTTCTTT	CSGQVPNTEAFF
TRBV5-1	.	.	TRBJ1-4	TGCGCCAGCAGCGTTACAGGGATTCCTAATGAAAAACTGTTTTTT	CASSVTGIPNEKLFF